The clone carrying this T cell receptor beta chain was counted a few times. In making diagnoses, clinical symptoms, serum thyroxine and TRAb, thyroid ultrasound and orbital computed tomography were all used. The entry originates in a study of T cells in Graves' hyperthyroidism and ophthalmopathy. RNA transcripts yielded amplified TCR beta CDR3 regions. Researchers ran a first-round RT-PCR on the TCR CDR3 using the HTBI primer set. TCRdb fed the multiplex PCR reads into MiXCR, producing one record per CDR3 protein. The sample includes about 420,000 distinct CDR3 sequences, roughly 15% of them seen just once. The V gene's germline CDR1 is LGHNA and CDR2 YNFKEQ. V trimming: 2 bases; J trimming: 5 bases; junction bases outside the gene matches: 8. This CDR3 has 15 amino acids.

This sequence originates from a woman between 18 and 30 years old with Graves' hyperthyroidism. Sequencing was performed on blood. The chain joins TRBV4-2 to TRBJ2-7, with 8 bases aligning to TRBD2. This CDR3 reads CASSQSSGSVDEQYF. The CDR3 DNA reads as TGTGCCAGCAGCCAATCAAGCGGGAGCGTGGACGAGCAGTACTTC.